The rows below give T cell receptor beta chains drawn from one sample of a study of blood T cell repertoires in COVID-19. Generated by immunoSEQ multiplex PCR, the TCRdb table keeps only in-frame clones and is missing some. Found here are under 130,000 clones, about 90% of them singletons; the top ten hold around 3.4%. Sequenced material: peripheral blood. Receptors were obtained from a woman aged 60-75 years with acute or convalescent COVID-19. Each CDR3 is given with its conserved first and last residue. The D gene is left open where the match is weak. A row's size may be missing; if present it is once, few, many or a size class.

NA | TRBD1 | TRBJ1-2 | TRBV19 | CASSGDGTGGYGYTF | TGTGCCAGTAGTGGAGACGGGACAGGGGGCTATGGCTACACCTTC
few | NA | TRBJ1-1 | TRBV10-3 | CAISGTNTEAFF | TGTGCCATCAGTGGGACTAACACTGAAGCTTTCTTT
once | NA | TRBJ1-2 | TRBV2 | CASSGTVSNYGYTF | TGTGCCAGCAGTGGAACAGTCTCTAACTATGGCTACACCTTC
NA | TRBD1 | TRBJ1-1 | TRBV7-9 | CASSPQGAMVTEAFF | TGTGCCAGCAGCCCACAGGGGGCGATGGTCACTGAAGCTTTCTTT
NA | TRBD1 | TRBJ2-1 | TRBV5-1 | CASSLSDRDLNEQFF | TGCGCCAGCAGCCTGTCGGACAGGGATCTAAATGAGCAGTTCTTC
NA | NA | TRBJ1-3 | TRBV5-1 | CASSPSGVSGNTIYF | TGCGCCAGCAGCCCGTCTGGAGTCTCTGGAAACACCATATATTTT
few | TRBD1 | TRBJ1-2 | TRBV10-3 | CAISRGTDPLYGYTF | TGTGCCATCAGCAGAGGGACAGATCCCCTCTATGGCTACACCTTC
once | NA | TRBJ2-3 | TRBV2 | CASLRVAGGGQDWDTQYF | TGTGCCAGCTTGAGGGTAGCGGGCGGGGGCCAGGATTGGGATACGCAGTATTTT
NA | NA | TRBJ1-3 | TRBV10-1 | CASNQGIGNTIYF | TGCGCCAGCAATCAGGGAATTGGAAACACCATATATTTT
NA | TRBD1 | TRBJ1-1 | TRBV5-6 | CASSLPGQVGEAFF | TGTGCCAGCAGCTTACCTGGACAGGTCGGTGAAGCTTTCTTT
NA | NA | TRBJ1-4 | TRBV9 | CASSEGDNEKLFF | TGTGCCAGCAGCGAGGGAGATAATGAAAAACTGTTTTTT
NA | TRBD1 | TRBJ1-2 | TRBV5-1 | CASSLDRGSPYGYTF | TGCGCCAGCAGCTTGGACAGGGGATCTCCCTATGGCTACACCTTC
NA | TRBD2 | TRBJ2-1 | TRBV19 | CASSTRTSGRVDEQFF | TGTGCCAGTAGTACTCGGACTAGCGGGAGAGTTGATGAGCAGTTCTTC
NA | TRBD2 | TRBJ2-1 | TRBV10-2 | CASRGSGRGNNEQFF | TGCGCCAGCAGGGGTAGCGGGAGGGGAAACAATGAGCAGTTCTTC
NA | NA | TRBJ2-3 | TRBV10-2 | CASSAGPNGEYF | TGCGCCAGCAGTGCGGGCCCTAACGGGGAGTATTTT
NA | TRBD1 | TRBJ1-1 | TRBV9 | CASSVALGQGGGNTEAFF | TGTGCCAGCAGCGTAGCACTGGGACAGGGGGGCGGAAACACTGAAGCTTTCTTT
NA | TRBD2 | TRBJ2-1 | TRBV5-1 | CASSLGLAPAYNEQFF | TGCGCCAGCAGCTTGGGACTAGCCCCTGCTTACAATGAGCAGTTCTTC
NA | NA | TRBJ1-1 | TRBV6-5 | CASSYGQGTEAFF | TGTGCCAGCAGTTACGGGCAGGGCACTGAAGCTTTCTTT
NA | NA | TRBJ1-4 | TRBV19 | CASSIYWGDAGTPRNEKLFF | TGTGCCAGTAGTATATATTGGGGAGACGCCGGGACACCTCGGAATGAAAAACTGTTTTTT
NA | TRBD2 | TRBJ2-1 | TRBV18 | CASSPGVAGVGEQFF | TGTGCCAGCTCACCCGGGGTAGCGGGAGTGGGTGAGCAGTTCTTC
NA | NA | TRBJ2-7 | TRBV28 | CASSPSSSKEQYF | TGTGCCAGCAGCCCTTCTAGTTCTAAAGAGCAGTACTTC
NA | TRBD1 | TRBJ1-2 | TRBV6-5 | CASLPPGQAYGYTF | TGTGCCAGCCTCCCACCAGGACAGGCCTATGGCTACACCTTC
NA | NA | TRBJ2-4 | TRBV2 | CASSDKGYIQYF | TGTGCCAGCAGTGATAAGGGGTACATTCAGTACTTC
NA | TRBD2 | TRBJ2-3 | TRBV9 | CASSVSAGGPTDTQYF | TGTGCCAGCAGCGTATCAGCGGGAGGGCCAACAGATACGCAGTATTTT
NA | TRBD1 | TRBJ1-3 | TRBV5-4 | CASSRTGQIRSGNTIYF | TGTGCCAGCAGCCGGACGGGACAGATCCGCTCTGGAAACACCATATATTTT
NA | NA | TRBJ1-6 | TRBV7-9 | CASSLEGTSLSPLHF | TGTGCCAGCAGCTTAGAGGGGACATCGCTTTCACCCCTCCACTTT
NA | NA | TRBJ2-1 | TRBV7-2 | CASSLDFGSGRNEQFF | TGTGCCAGCAGCTTAGACTTTGGCTCAGGGCGAAATGAGCAGTTCTTC
NA | TRBD1 | TRBJ1-2 | TRBV24-1 | CATRPDSGTGGGYTF | TGTGCCACCAGACCCGACTCCGGGACAGGGGGTGGCTACACCTTC
once | TRBD1 | TRBJ1-1 | TRBV19 | CASSPRDRPGTFF | TGTGCCAGTAGTCCCCGGGACAGGCCCGGAACTTTCTTT
NA | NA | TRBJ2-7 | TRBV19 | CASRGTPPNEQYF | TGTGCCAGTAGGGGGACACCCCCCAACGAGCAGTACTTC
NA | TRBD1 | TRBJ1-4 | TRBV5-1 | CASSLPGTGNEKLFF | TGCGCCAGCAGCTTGCCCGGGACAGGAAATGAAAAACTGTTTTTT
NA | NA | TRBJ2-1 | TRBV3-1/TRBV3-2 | CASSQPPLSEQFF | TGTGCCAGCAGCCAACCCCCACTAAGCGAGCAGTTCTTC
once | TRBD1 | TRBJ1-5 | TRBV18 | CASSPGTGGGQPQHF | TGTGCCAGCTCACCAGGGACAGGTGGGGGTCAGCCCCAGCATTTT
NA | NA | TRBJ1-5 | TRBV19 | CASTSGGSSNQPQHF | TGTGCCAGTACCTCGGGGGGGAGCAGTAATCAGCCCCAGCATTTT
NA | NA | TRBJ1-3 | TRBV7-6 | CASSLRGASSSGNTIYF | TGTGCCAGCAGCCTCCGTGGGGCATCGAGCTCTGGAAACACCATATATTTT
NA | NA | TRBJ1-6 | TRBV6-5 | CASSRNNAAISPLHF | TGTGCCAGCAGCAGAAATAACGCAGCGATTTCACCCCTCCACTTT
NA | NA | TRBJ2-2 | TRBV4-1 | CASSQPPGSGGLNTGELFF | TGCGCCAGCAGCCAACCGCCGGGTAGCGGAGGTTTGAACACCGGGGAGCTGTTTTTT
NA | TRBD1 | TRBJ2-2 | TRBV4-1 | CASSPRFGTANTGELFF | TGCGCCAGCAGCCCTCGTTTTGGGACAGCAAACACCGGGGAGCTGTTTTTT
NA | NA | TRBJ2-3 | TRBV11-3 | CASSLRDSLDTQYF | TGTGCCAGCAGCTTACGGGACTCCCTAGATACGCAGTATTTT
NA | TRBD1 | TRBJ1-2 | TRBV7-3 | CASSFGTGGGGYTF | TGTGCCAGCAGCTTCGGGACAGGGGGCGGTGGCTACACCTTC
NA | TRBD1 | TRBJ1-2 | TRBV19 | CASSIVWTGEYGYTF | TGTGCCAGTAGTATAGTCTGGACAGGGGAGTATGGCTACACCTTC
few | NA | TRBJ1-3 | TRBV30 | CAWSPTVGAVNF | TGTGCCTGGAGTCCTACCGTTGGGGCTGTTAATTTT
NA | NA | TRBJ1-4 | TRBV19 | CASKPHPPGGGEKLFF | TGTGCCAGTAAGCCCCACCCCCCGGGCGGGGGAGAAAAACTGTTTTTT
NA | NA | TRBJ1-1 | TRBV15 | CATSRVREEAFF | TGTGCCACCAGCAGAGTCCGCGAAGAAGCTTTCTTT
once | NA | TRBJ1-1 | TRBV28 | CASSFWGGRTEAFF | TGTGCCAGCAGTTTCTGGGGAGGTAGGACTGAAGCTTTCTTT
NA | TRBD1 | TRBJ1-4 | TRBV19 | CASTLDRVGEKLFF | TGTGCCAGTACCCTAGACAGGGTGGGGGAAAAACTGTTTTTT
NA | TRBD1 | TRBJ1-5 | TRBV2 | CASSWTGNNQPQHF | TGTGCCAGCAGCTGGACAGGGAACAATCAGCCCCAGCATTTT
NA | NA | TRBJ1-3 | TRBV7-9 | CASSFEGLRGNTIYF | TGTGCCAGCAGCTTTGAGGGACTCCGAGGAAACACCATATATTTT
NA | NA | TRBJ1-3 | TRBV11-2 | CASSWTVSGNTIYF | TGTGCCAGCAGCTGGACAGTCTCTGGAAACACCATATATTTT
few | NA | TRBJ2-2 | TRBV6-5 | CASVGGPGELFF | TGTGCCAGCGTCGGGGGTCCCGGGGAGCTGTTTTTT
NA | TRBD1 | TRBJ1-2 | TRBV9 | CASSSGGANYGYTF | TGTGCCAGCAGCTCAGGGGGCGCGAACTATGGCTACACCTTC
NA | TRBD2 | TRBJ2-1 | TRBV5-1 | CASNLAGVGWHEQFF | TGCGCCAGCAATTTAGCGGGAGTAGGTTGGCATGAGCAGTTCTTC
NA | TRBD1 | TRBJ1-5 | TRBV6-1 | CASSEAGTDVSQPQHF | TGTGCCAGCAGTGAAGCGGGGACAGATGTTAGTCAGCCCCAGCATTTT
once | NA | TRBJ2-2 | TRBV9 | CASSVGAPAGELFF | TGTGCCAGCAGCGTCGGAGCTCCCGCGGGGGAGCTGTTTTTT
NA | TRBD2 | TRBJ2-1 | TRBV6-5 | CASSYFGTSGVNEQFF | TGTGCCAGCAGTTACTTCGGGACTAGCGGCGTCAATGAGCAGTTCTTC
NA | NA | TRBJ1-6 | TRBV20-1 | CSASSGRESPLHF | TGCAGTGCTAGTTCCGGGAGGGAATCACCCCTCCACTTT